This is a list of T cell receptor beta chains from one sample in a study of blood T cells in healthy people across ages. TCRdb passed the 5' RACE reads through MiXCR, listing each CDR3 protein once. The sample lists hundreds of thousands of distinct CDR3 sequences, approximately 44% occurring once. The sequenced material came from blood. The receptors here all came from a man aged 55 to 70 in good health. CDR3s leave out the opening cysteine and the closing phenylalanine or tryptophan.

J gene | V gene | CDR3 protein
TRBJ2-1 | TRBV7-2 | ASSKTWGSYNEQF
- | TRBV6-5 | ASTSYRAGETQY
TRBJ1-2 | TRBV7-9 | ASSPYDGYT
TRBJ1-2 | TRBV6-5 | ASSSPGTGGWAGYGYT
TRBJ2-7 | TRBV3-1 | ASSQSRGGRSYEQY
TRBJ1-2 | TRBV5-1 | ASSTGRPYGCT
TRBJ1-1 | TRBV5-1 | ASSLVRQNTEAF
TRBJ1-6 | TRBV25-1 | ASSGRGAAGSPLH
TRBJ2-7 | TRBV6-1 | ASRRTSGGASLDEQY
TRBJ2-1 | TRBV29-1 | SVSEGWVNNEQF
TRBJ2-5 | TRBV18 | ASSPPGLGETQY
TRBJ2-2 | TRBV6-2/TRBV6-3 | ASNRGRTGGTGELF
TRBJ2-1 | TRBV4-3 | ASSLSRFSQIKQF
TRBJ2-7 | TRBV29-1 | SVATERSYEQY
- | TRBV30 | AWSAGTQETQY
TRBJ1-3 | TRBV12-3/TRBV12-4 | ATSPSPTIY
- | TRBV6-2/TRBV6-3 | ASNPGGLSSYNEQY
TRBJ2-5 | TRBV18 | ASSPVEGSRETQY
TRBJ2-5 | TRBV7-8 | ASSLNREGETQY
TRBJ1-2 | TRBV2 | ASSLEDGANYGYT
TRBJ2-5 | TRBV20-1 | SAPTGARETQY
- | TRBV9 | ASSLRQGSFNEQY
- | TRBV20-1 | SARSGEKNEQY
TRBJ2-3 | TRBV6-5 | ASKMGQADTQY
TRBJ1-2 | TRBV4-3 | TSSQTAGGNYGYT
TRBJ2-5 | TRBV3-1 | ASSQNPGETQY
TRBJ2-3 | TRBV20-1 | SARKGLVTDTQY
TRBJ2-1 | TRBV9 | ASSVDRDEQF
TRBJ2-1 | TRBV20-1 | SARDGTSAYNEQF
TRBJ2-7 | TRBV3-1 | ASSQVDEQY
TRBJ2-1 | TRBV20-1 | SARDGNEQF
TRBJ1-6 | TRBV7-9 | ASSTYRGPNSPLH
TRBJ2-5 | TRBV25-1 | ASSLGREFQETQY
TRBJ2-3 | TRBV20-1 | SANPSYTQY
TRBJ2-7 | TRBV18 | ASSPQRPQTRGQGYEQY